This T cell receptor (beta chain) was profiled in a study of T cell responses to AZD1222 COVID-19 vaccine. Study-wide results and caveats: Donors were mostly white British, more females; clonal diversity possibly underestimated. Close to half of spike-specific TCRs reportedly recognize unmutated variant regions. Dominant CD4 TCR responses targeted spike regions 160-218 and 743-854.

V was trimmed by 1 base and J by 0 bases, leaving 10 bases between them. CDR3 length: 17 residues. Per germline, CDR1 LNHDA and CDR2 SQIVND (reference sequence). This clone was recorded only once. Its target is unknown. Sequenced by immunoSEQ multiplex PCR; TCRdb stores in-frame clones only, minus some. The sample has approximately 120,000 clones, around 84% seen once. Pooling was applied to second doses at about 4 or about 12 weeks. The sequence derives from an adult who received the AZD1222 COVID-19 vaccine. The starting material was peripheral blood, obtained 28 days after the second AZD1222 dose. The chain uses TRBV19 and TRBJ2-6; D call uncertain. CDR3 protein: CASSIVYPSSGANVLTF. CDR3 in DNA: TGTGCCAGTAGTATAGTATATCCGAGCTCTGGGGCCAACGTCCTGACTTTC.